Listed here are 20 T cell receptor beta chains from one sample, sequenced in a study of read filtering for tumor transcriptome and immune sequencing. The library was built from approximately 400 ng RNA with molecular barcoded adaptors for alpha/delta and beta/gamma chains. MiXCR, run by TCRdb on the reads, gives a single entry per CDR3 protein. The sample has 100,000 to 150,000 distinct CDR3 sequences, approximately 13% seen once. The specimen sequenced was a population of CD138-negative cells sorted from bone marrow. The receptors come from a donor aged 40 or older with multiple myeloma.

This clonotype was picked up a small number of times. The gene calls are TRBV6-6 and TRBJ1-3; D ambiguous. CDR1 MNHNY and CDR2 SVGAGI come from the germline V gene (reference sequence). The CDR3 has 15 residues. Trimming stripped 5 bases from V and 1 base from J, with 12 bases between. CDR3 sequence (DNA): TGTGCCAGCAGTCAACGTATTGGGTCTGGAAACACCATATATTTT. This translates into CASSQRIGSGNTIYF.

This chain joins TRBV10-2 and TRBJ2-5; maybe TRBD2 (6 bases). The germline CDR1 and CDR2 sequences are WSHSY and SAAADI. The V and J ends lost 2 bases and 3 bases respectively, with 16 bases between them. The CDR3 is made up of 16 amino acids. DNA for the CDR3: TGCGCCAGCAGTGAGATATTGGCCGGGGGTAAAGAGACCCAGTACTTC. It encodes CASSEILAGGKETQYF.

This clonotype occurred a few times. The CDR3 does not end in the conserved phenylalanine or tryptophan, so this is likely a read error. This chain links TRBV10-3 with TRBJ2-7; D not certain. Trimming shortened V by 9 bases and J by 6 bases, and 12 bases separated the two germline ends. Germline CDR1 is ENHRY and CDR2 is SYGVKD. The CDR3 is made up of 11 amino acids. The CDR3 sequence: CAIADVTEQYS. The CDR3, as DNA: TGTGCCATAGCCGACGTGACCGAGCAGTACTCC.

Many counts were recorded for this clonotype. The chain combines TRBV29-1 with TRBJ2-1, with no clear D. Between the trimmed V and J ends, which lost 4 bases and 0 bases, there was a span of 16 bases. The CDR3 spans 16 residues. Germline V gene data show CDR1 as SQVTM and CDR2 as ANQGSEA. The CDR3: CSVASGPADSYNEQFF. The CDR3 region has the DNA TGCAGCGTTGCCTCCGGGCCCGCGGACTCCTACAATGAGCAGTTCTTC.

CDR3 DNA sequence: TGCGCCAGCAGCTCCTTAGCGGGAGTGGCCTACAATGAGCAGTTCTTC. Its protein is CASSSLAGVAYNEQFF. This chain connects TRBV5-1 to TRBJ2-1; 9 bases match TRBD2. V shed 3 bases and J 2 bases; nucleotides not matched to a gene: 6. CDR3 length: 16 residues. Germline CDR1 SGHRS, CDR2 YFSETQ.

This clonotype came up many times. The DNA for the CDR3 is TGTGCCAGCAGCCCCAGCGGGCACTACAATGAGCAGTTCTTC. It codes for CASSPSGHYNEQFF. The V gene is TRBV5-6, the J gene TRBJ2-1; TRBD2 might be the D (6 bases). Germline V gene lookup returns CDR1 SGHDT and CDR2 YYEEEE. V lost 4 bases, J lost 3 bases, and 11 bases lay in between. This CDR3 region has 14 residues.

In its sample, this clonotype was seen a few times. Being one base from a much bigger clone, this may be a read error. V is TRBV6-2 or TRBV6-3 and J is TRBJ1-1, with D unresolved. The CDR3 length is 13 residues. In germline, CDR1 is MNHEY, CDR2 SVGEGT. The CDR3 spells CASSYSQNAEAFF. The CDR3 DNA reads TGTGCCAGCAGTTACTCCCAGAACGCTGAAGCTTTCTTT.

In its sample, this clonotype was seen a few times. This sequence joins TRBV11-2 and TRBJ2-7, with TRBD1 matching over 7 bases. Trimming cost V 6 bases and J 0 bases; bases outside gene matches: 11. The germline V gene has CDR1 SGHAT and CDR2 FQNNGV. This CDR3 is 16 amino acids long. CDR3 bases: TGTGCCAGCAGTCCAATTGACAGGGATAGCTCCTACGAGCAGTACTTC. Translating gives CASSPIDRDSSYEQYF. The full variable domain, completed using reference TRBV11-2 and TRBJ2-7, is EAGVAQSPRYKIIEKRQSVAFWCNPISGHATLYWYQQILGQGPKLLIQFQNNGVVDDSQLPKDRFSAERLKGVDSTLKIQPAKLEDSAVYLCASSPIDRDSSYEQYFGPGTRLTVT.

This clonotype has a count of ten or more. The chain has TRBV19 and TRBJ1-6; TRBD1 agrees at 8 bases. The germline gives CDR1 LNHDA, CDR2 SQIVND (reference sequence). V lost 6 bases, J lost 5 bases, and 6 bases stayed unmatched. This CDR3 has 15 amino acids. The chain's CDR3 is CASSDRTGNNSPLHF. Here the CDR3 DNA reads TGTGCCAGTAGCGACCGGACAGGGAATAATTCACCCCTCCACTTT.

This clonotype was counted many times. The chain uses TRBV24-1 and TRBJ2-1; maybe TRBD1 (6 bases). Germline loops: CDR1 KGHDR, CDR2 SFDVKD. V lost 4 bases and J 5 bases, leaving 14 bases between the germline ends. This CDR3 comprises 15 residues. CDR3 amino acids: CATSDSQTGNNEQFF. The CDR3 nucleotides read TGTGCCACCAGTGACTCTCAGACAGGAAACAATGAGCAGTTCTTC.

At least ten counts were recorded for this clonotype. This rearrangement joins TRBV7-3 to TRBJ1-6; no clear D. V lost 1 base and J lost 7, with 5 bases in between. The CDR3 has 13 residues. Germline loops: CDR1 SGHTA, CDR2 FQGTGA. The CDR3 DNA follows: TGTGCCAGCAGCTTAAGAAGAAATTCACCCCTCCACTTT. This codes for CASSLRRNSPLHF.

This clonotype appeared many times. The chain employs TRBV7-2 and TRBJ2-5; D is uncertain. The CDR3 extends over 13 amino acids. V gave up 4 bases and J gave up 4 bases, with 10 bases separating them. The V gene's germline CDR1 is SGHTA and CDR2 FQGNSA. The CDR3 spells CASSSLYRETQYF. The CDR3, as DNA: TGTGCCAGCAGCTCCCTGTACCGAGAGACCCAGTACTTC.

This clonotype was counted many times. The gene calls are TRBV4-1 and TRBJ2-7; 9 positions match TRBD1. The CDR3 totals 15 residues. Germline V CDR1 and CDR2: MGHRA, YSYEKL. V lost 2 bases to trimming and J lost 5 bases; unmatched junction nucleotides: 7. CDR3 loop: CASSQPNRGRDEQYF. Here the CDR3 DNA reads TGCGCCAGCAGCCAACCGAACAGGGGGCGCGACGAGCAGTACTTC.

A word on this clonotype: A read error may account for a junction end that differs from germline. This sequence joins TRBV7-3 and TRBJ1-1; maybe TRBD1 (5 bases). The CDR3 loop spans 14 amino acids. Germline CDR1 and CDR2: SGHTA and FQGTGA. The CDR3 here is CASSSGLSNTEASF. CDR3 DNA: TGTGCCAGCAGCTCGGGACTGTCGAACACTGAAGCTTCCTTT.

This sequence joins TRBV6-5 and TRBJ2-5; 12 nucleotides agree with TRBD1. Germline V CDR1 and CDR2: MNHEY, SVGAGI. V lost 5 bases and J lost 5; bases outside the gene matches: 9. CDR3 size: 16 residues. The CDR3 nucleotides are TGTGCCAGCAGTCCCTCCGGGACAGGGGGCAGGGAGACCCAGTACTTC. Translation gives CASSPSGTGGRETQYF.

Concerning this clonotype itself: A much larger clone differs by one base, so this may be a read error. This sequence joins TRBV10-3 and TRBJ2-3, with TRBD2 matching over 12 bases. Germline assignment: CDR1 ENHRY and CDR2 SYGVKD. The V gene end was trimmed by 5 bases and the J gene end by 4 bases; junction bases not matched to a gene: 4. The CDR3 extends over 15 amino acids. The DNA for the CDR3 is TGTGCCATCAGTTGGGCTAGCGGGAGGGCAGATACGCAGTATTTT. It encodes CAISWASGRADTQYF.

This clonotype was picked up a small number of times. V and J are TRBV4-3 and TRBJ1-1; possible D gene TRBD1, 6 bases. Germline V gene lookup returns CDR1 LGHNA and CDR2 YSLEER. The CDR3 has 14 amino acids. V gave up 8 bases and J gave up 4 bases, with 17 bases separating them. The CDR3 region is CASQLGEGGTEAFF. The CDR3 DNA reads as TGCGCCAGCCAACTAGGGGAAGGGGGCACTGAAGCTTTCTTT.

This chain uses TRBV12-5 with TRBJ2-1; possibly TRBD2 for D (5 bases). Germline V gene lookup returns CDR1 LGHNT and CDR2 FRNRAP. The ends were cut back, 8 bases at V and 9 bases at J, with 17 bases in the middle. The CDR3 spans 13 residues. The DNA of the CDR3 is TGTGCTAGTTCCAACGGACTTTACGGTGAGCAGTTCTTC. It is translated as CASSNGLYGEQFF.

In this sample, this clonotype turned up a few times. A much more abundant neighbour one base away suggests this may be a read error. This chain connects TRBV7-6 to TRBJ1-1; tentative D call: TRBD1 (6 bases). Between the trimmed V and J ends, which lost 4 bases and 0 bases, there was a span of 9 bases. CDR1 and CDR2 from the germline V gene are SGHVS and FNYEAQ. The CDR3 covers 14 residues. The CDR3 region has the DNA TGTGCCAGCAGCTCGACAGGAGTGAACACTGAAGCTTTCTTT. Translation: CASSSTGVNTEAFF.

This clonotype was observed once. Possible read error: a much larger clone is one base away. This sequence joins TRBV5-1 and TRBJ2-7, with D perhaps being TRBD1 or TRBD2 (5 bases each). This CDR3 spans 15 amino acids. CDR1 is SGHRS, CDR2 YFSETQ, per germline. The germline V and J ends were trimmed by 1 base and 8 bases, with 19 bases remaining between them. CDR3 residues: CASSLKKGPFYKQYF. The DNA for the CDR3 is TGCGCCAGCAGCTTGAAGAAGGGACCTTTTTACAAGCAGTACTTC.